A single sample gave rise to the 31 T cell receptor beta chains below, sequenced in a study of graft-versus-host responses after intestinal transplantation. Assay: immunoSEQ multiplex PCR; the TCRdb copy retains only in-frame clones and omits some. Of more than 85,000 clones in the sample, around 90% are singletons; the top ten hold approximately 0.069%. Antigens of these TCRs are unknown. Material: unstimulated CD8+ T cells sorted from spleen or lymph node cells, obtained before transplant. Receptor source: a human donor who was the organ donor for an intestinal transplant.

The V call is TRBV13, the J call TRBJ1-2; D is perhaps TRBD1 (6 bases). Germline values: CDR1 PRHDT, CDR2 FYEKMQ (reference sequence). The CDR3 runs 17 residues. V gave up 0 bases and J gave up 2 bases, with 16 bases separating them. The CDR3 spells CASSLGLLHRVNYGYTF. CDR3 nucleotides: TGTGCCAGCAGCTTAGGCCTTCTGCACAGGGTCAACTATGGCTACACCTTC.

CDR3 sequence reads: CASSVGSGFTDTQYF. The CDR3 DNA sequence: TGTGCCAGCAGCGTAGGGTCGGGGTTCACAGATACGCAGTATTTT. The chain joins TRBV9 to TRBJ2-3; the D gene is possibly TRBD2 (5 bases). The CDR3 contains 15 residues. Germline V gene sequence: CDR1 SGDLS, CDR2 YYNGEE. V was shortened by 0 bases and J by 2 bases, with 10 bases between the two germline ends.

The chain joins TRBV19 to TRBJ1-1; 10 bases match TRBD1. Germline CDR1 is LNHDA and CDR2 is SQIVND (reference sequence). J gave up 7 bases and V 5 bases, and 10 bases lay outside the gene matches. The CDR3 spans 15 residues. For the CDR3, the DNA is TGTGCCAGTAGTGATACGGGACAGGGGTTGTATGAAGCTTTCTTT. Translation gives CASSDTGQGLYEAFF.

V is TRBV4-1 and J is TRBJ2-5, with 7 nucleotides matching TRBD2. The end of the DNA fits TRBJ2-7 better, so the J call may be wrong. The CDR3 is made up of 14 amino acids. The germline CDR1 and CDR2 sequences are MGHRA and YSYEKL. The CDR3 region has the DNA TGCGCCAGCAGCCAAATACTGACTAGCCGCGAGCAGTACTTC. Residues: CASSQILTSREQYF.

The V gene is TRBV6-5, the J gene TRBJ2-1, with 9 bases lining up with TRBD2. Looked up from germline, CDR1 is MNHEY and CDR2 is SVGAGI. Trimming at V came to 6 bases and at J to 9 bases, leaving 9 bases not matched to a gene. This CDR3 comprises 14 residues. The CDR3 nucleotides read TGTGCCAGCAGCACGTCTAGCGGGATTGGTGAGCAGTTCTTC. This sequence encodes CASSTSSGIGEQFF.

The chain combines TRBV9 with TRBJ2-1, with D tentatively TRBD2 (6 bases). CDR3 size: 15 residues. Germline-derived CDR1 and CDR2 are SGDLS and YYNGEE. The V end was cut by 0 bases, the J end by 6 bases, with 13 bases between. The CDR3 DNA reads TGTGCCAGCAGCGTAGAAGGTCGGGGGTCCAATGAGCAGTTCTTC. This gives the protein CASSVEGRGSNEQFF.

V and J are TRBV30 and TRBJ2-5; TRBD2 might be the D (6 bases). This CDR3 has 13 amino acids. V shed 2 bases and J shed 9 bases, with 16 bases lying between them. Germline V gives CDR1 GTSNPN, CDR2 SVGIG (reference sequence). The CDR3 protein is CAWSLADGESQYF. CDR3 coding DNA: TGTGCCTGGAGTTTAGCGGATGGGGAGTCCCAGTACTTC. Full variable domain (rest looked up from reference TRBV30 and TRBJ2-5): SQTIHQWPATLVQPVGSPLSLECTVEGTSNPNLYWYRQAAGRGLQLLFYSVGIGQISSEVPQNLSASRPQDRQFILSSKKLLLSDSGFYLCAWSLADGESQYFGPGTRLLVL.

The rearrangement joins TRBV19 to TRBJ2-2; possibly TRBD2 for D (6 bases). The V end was cut by 4 bases, the J end by 4 bases, with 19 bases between. Germline lookup yields CDR1 LNHDA and CDR2 SQIVND (reference sequence). The length of the CDR3 is 17 residues. This chain's CDR3 is CASSRKGGRESTGELFF. The CDR3 nucleotides read TGTGCCAGTAGTAGAAAGGGTGGGCGGGAATCCACCGGGGAGCTGTTTTTT.

The chain employs TRBV7-6 and TRBJ2-2; tentative D call: TRBD2 (6 bases). Trimming left V 1 base short and J 4 bases short, with 13 bases between. CDR1 SGHVS and CDR2 FNYEAQ come from the germline V gene. This CDR3 is 16 amino acids long. The CDR3, as DNA: TGTGCCAGCAGCTTAGTTGCGGCGGGACCCACCGGGGAGCTGTTTTTT. Its translation is CASSLVAAGPTGELFF.

The chain carries TRBV16 and TRBJ1-2; 8 nucleotides line up with TRBD1. The CDR3 contains 13 residues. CDR1 is KGHSY and CDR2 is FQNENV in the germline V gene. With V trimmed by 5 bases and J by 2 bases, 1 base remained unmatched. In DNA, the CDR3 is TGTGCCAGCAGCGACAGGGGAAACTATGGCTACACCTTC. Amino acid sequence: CASSDRGNYGYTF. The full variable domain, with the rest looked up from reference TRBV16 and TRBJ1-2, is GEEVAQTPKHLVRGEGQKAKLYCAPIKGHSYVFWYQQVLKNEFKFLISFQNENVFDETGMPKERFSAKCLPNSPCSLEIQATKLEDSAVYFCASSDRGNYGYTFGSGTRLTVV.

A note on this clone: Other DNA sequences in this sample translate to the same CDR3. The gene calls are TRBV27 and TRBJ1-1; unclear D gene. The CDR3 runs 13 residues. Trimming took off 0 bases at V and 5 bases at J, with 7 bases between the two ends. Germline CDR1 reads MNHEY; CDR2 reads SMNVEV (reference sequence). CDR3 region: CASSLSRGTEAFF. Here the CDR3 DNA reads TGTGCCAGCAGTTTATCCCGAGGGACTGAAGCTTTCTTT.

This chain joins TRBV27 and TRBJ2-1, with 10 bases aligning to TRBD2. V lost 5 bases to trimming and J lost 8 bases; unmatched junction nucleotides: 9. The CDR3 sequence is 15 residues long. Per germline, CDR1 MNHEY and CDR2 SMNVEV (reference sequence). This CDR3 is CASSAGTSVGDEQFF. DNA for the CDR3: TGTGCCAGCAGTGCCGGGACTAGCGTTGGTGATGAGCAGTTCTTC.

The genes are TRBV10-3 and TRBJ1-5; maybe TRBD1 (6 bases). Looked up from germline, CDR1 is ENHRY and CDR2 is SYGVKD. The V gene lost 8 bases and the J gene lost 2 bases, with 19 bases spanning the gap. The CDR3 runs to 16 residues. CDR3 sequence (DNA): TGTGCCATCGCCCAGGCGGGGGGCCGTGGCAATCAGCCCCAGCATTTT. Translating it yields CAIAQAGGRGNQPQHF.

This chain links TRBV6-5 with TRBJ1-1; no firm D call. The CDR3 runs to 13 residues. Germline V lookup: CDR1 MNHEY, CDR2 SVGAGI. The V end was cut by 6 bases, the J end by 5 bases, with 13 bases between. CDR3 protein: CASRRIGRTEAFF. CDR3 DNA: TGTGCCAGCAGACGAATTGGGAGGACTGAAGCTTTCTTT.

The rearrangement uses TRBV13 and TRBJ2-3, with a possible D match to TRBD2 (6 bases). V lost 5 bases to trimming and J lost 4 bases, with 13 bases between them. Germline CDR1 reads PRHDT; CDR2 reads FYEKMQ (reference sequence). This CDR3 spans 14 amino acids. CDR3 protein: CASSPGRGPDTQYF. DNA for the CDR3: TGTGCCAGCAGCCCAGGGCGGGGACCAGATACGCAGTATTTT.

The DNA for the CDR3 is TGCGCCAGCAGCCAAGATATGGAGTACGAGCAGTACTTC. Amino acid sequence: CASSQDMEYEQYF. The rearrangement joins TRBV4-1 to TRBJ2-7; unclear D gene. Trimming took 0 bases from V and 4 from J, leaving 7 bases between them. Germline values: CDR1 MGHRA, CDR2 YSYEKL. This CDR3 has 13 residues.

The chain links TRBV28 to TRBJ1-2; D remains unclear. The V and J ends lost 5 bases and 8 bases respectively, with 30 bases between them. The CDR3 is 18 residues long. In germline, CDR1 is MDHEN, CDR2 SYDVKM. CDR3 DNA: TGTGCCAGCAGTACGAAGAGGGTAGGCTATATTGCGATCGTCGGCTACACCTTC. This translates into CASSTKRVGYIAIVGYTF.

V usage is TRBV30 and J usage is TRBJ2-3; a possible D gene is TRBD1 (6 bases). The V end lost 5 bases, the J end lost 10 bases, and 19 bases lay between the germline ends. Per germline, CDR1 GTSNPN and CDR2 SVGIG (reference sequence). The length of the CDR3 is 13 residues. Here the CDR3 DNA reads TGTGCCTGGGGCACCGGGACAAATGAGGCGCAGTATTTT. The encoded protein is CAWGTGTNEAQYF.

V usage is TRBV4-1 and J usage is TRBJ1-2, with D possibly being TRBD1 (5 bases). There are 15 residues in the CDR3. V lost 1 base and J lost 6, with 15 bases in between. Germline loops: CDR1 MGHRA, CDR2 YSYEKL. The CDR3 region is CASSQASGDLNGYTF. CDR3 sequence (DNA): TGCGCCAGCAGCCAAGCCTCGGGGGACTTAAATGGCTACACCTTC.

The chain joins TRBV19 to TRBJ2-7; 9 positions agree with TRBD2. CDR1 and CDR2 (germline): LNHDA, SQIVND (reference sequence). V lost 7 bases and J lost 3; bases outside the gene matches: 10. This CDR3 has 15 residues. The CDR3 loop is CASNIGLARIYEQYF. CDR3 DNA sequence: TGTGCCAGTAATATTGGACTAGCGCGAATCTACGAGCAGTACTTC.

The J gene is TRBJ2-1, the V gene TRBV11-3; 10 bases align to TRBD2. The CDR3 contains 17 residues. J was trimmed by 8 bases and V by 5 bases; bases with no gene match: 15. Germline V gives CDR1 SGHNT, CDR2 YENEEA. For the CDR3, the DNA is TGTGCCAGCAGCCCCCCCGGGGTAGCGGGGGGTTGGGATGAGCAGTTCTTC. It codes for CASSPPGVAGGWDEQFF.

The rearrangement joins TRBV6-4 to TRBJ1-5; a weak D match, TRBD1 (5 bases). Per the germline V gene, CDR1 is MRHNA and CDR2 is SNTAGT. V gave up 5 bases and J gave up 2 bases, with 16 bases separating them. The CDR3 has 16 amino acids. In DNA form, the CDR3 reads TGTGCCAGCAGTTCCCTTTTCGGGGGGGGCAATCAGCCCCAGCATTTT. Residues: CASSSLFGGGNQPQHF.

J is TRBJ2-1 and V is TRBV14, with a possible D match to TRBD2 (5 bases). Germline V lookup: CDR1 SGHDN, CDR2 FVKESK. This CDR3 comprises 15 residues. Deletions cut 2 bases from V and 8 bases from J, with 16 bases between. CDR3 sequence: CASSQMTLLAHEQFF. As DNA, the CDR3 is TGTGCCAGCAGCCAAATGACACTCCTAGCCCATGAGCAGTTCTTC.

The chain is built from TRBV29-1 and TRBJ2-1; TRBD2 aligns across 13 bases. The V segment lost 2 bases and the J segment 6 bases; nucleotides outside the gene matches: 4. CDR3 length: 15 residues. Germline CDR1 SQVTM, CDR2 ANQGSEA. The CDR3 spells CSVEWGTSGTNEQFF. The CDR3 DNA is TGCAGCGTTGAATGGGGGACTAGCGGGACCAATGAGCAGTTCTTC.

This chain connects TRBV5-1 to TRBJ2-5; 8 bases are a match to TRBD1. Germline V gene lookup returns CDR1 SGHRS and CDR2 YFSETQ. V lost 0 bases and J lost 4; bases outside the gene matches: 5. This CDR3 has 15 residues. This CDR3 reads CASSLAQGAIETQYF. The CDR3 region has the DNA TGCGCCAGCAGCTTGGCCCAGGGGGCCATAGAGACCCAGTACTTC.

In DNA form, the CDR3 reads TGCGCCAGCAGACTCGGACAGGTGAACACTGAAGCTTTCTTT. The encoded protein is CASRLGQVNTEAFF. This chain joins TRBV5-1 and TRBJ1-1, with 7 bases fitting TRBD1. The V gene end was trimmed by 5 bases and the J gene end by 0 bases; junction bases not matched to a gene: 4. Germline CDR1 reads SGHRS; CDR2 reads YFSETQ. CDR3 length: 14 residues. Filled out from reference TRBV5-1 and TRBJ1-1, the complete variable domain reads KAGVTQTPRYLIKTRGQQVTLSCSPISGHRSVSWYQQTPGQGLQFLFEYFSETQRNKGNFPGRFSGRQFSNSRSEMNVSTLELGDSALYLCASRLGQVNTEAFFGQGTRLTVV.

This chain uses TRBV5-5 with TRBJ1-2, with 7 bases that match TRBD1. After removal of 4 bases from V and 7 bases from J, the junction contained 7 bases not matched to a gene. Germline V lookup: CDR1 SGHKS, CDR2 YYEKEE (reference sequence). This CDR3 is built from 13 residues. CDR3 coding DNA: TGTGCCAGCAGCCCGGACAGGATGAGTGGCTACACCTTC. Translating it yields CASSPDRMSGYTF.

The chain combines TRBV11-2 with TRBJ2-5; the match to TRBD1 covers 7 bases. The CDR3 runs 17 residues. Looked up from germline, CDR1 is SGHAT and CDR2 is FQNNGV. V gave up 0 bases and J gave up 4 bases; unmatched junction bases: 11. The CDR3, as DNA: TGTGCCAGCAGCTTAGATTCCCTGACAGGGAGAGGAGAGACCCAGTACTTC. The encoded protein is CASSLDSLTGRGETQYF. The full variable domain, in which reference TRBV11-2 and TRBJ2-5 provide the parts outside the CDR3, is EAGVAQSPRYKIIEKRQSVAFWCNPISGHATLYWYQQILGQGPKLLIQFQNNGVVDDSQLPKDRFSAERLKGVDSTLKIQPAKLEDSAVYLCASSLDSLTGRGETQYFGPGTRLLVL.

The chain is built from TRBV7-3 and TRBJ2-1; D ambiguous. Trimming removed 2 bases at V and 5 bases at J, with 10 bases between. This CDR3 has 14 residues. CDR1 is SGHTA, CDR2 FQGTGA, per germline. The CDR3 spells CASSLSAKNNEQFF. DNA for the CDR3: TGTGCCAGCAGCTTATCCGCGAAAAACAATGAGCAGTTCTTC.

The chain links TRBV18 to TRBJ2-5, with D possibly being TRBD2 (6 bases). CDR3 length: 14 residues. Germline V gives CDR1 KGHSH, CDR2 LQKENI. The V end lost 0 bases, the J end lost 4 bases, and 9 bases lay between the germline ends. CDR3 nucleotides: TGTGCCAGCTCACCACCCGGGAGTTCAGAGACCCAGTACTTC. Amino acid sequence: CASSPPGSSETQYF.

For this clone: The same CDR3 also results from other DNA sequences found in this sample. The rearrangement links TRBV27 to TRBJ1-1; D call uncertain. The CDR3 contains 13 residues. CDR1 and CDR2 (germline): MNHEY, SMNVEV (reference sequence). The ends were cut back, 2 bases at V and 2 bases at J, with 6 bases in the middle. The CDR3 reads CASSLGSNTEAFF. The CDR3 DNA reads as TGTGCCAGCAGTTTAGGGAGCAACACTGAAGCTTTCTTT.